A single sample gave rise to the 19 T cell receptor beta chains below, sequenced in a study of T cell repertoires in cytomegalovirus infection. TCRdb fed the reads into MiXCR, producing one record per CDR3 protein. The sample has hundreds of thousands of distinct CDR3 sequences; 6.5% are singletons. The sequencing sample was made of PBMCs. These receptors were obtained from a human donor in good health (CMV status not recorded). Some clones in this sample may be carry-over from other donors' samples.

This clonotype was recorded at least ten times. The rearrangement links TRBV5-1 to TRBJ1-5, with D uncertain. V was trimmed by 3 bases and J by 0 bases, leaving 4 bases between them. CDR1 is SGHRS, CDR2 YFSETQ, per germline. This CDR3 comprises 13 residues. CDR3 in amino acids: CASSWDSNQPQHF. The CDR3 nucleotides are TGCGCCAGCAGCTGGGATAGCAATCAGCCCCAGCATTTT.

This clonotype was detected many times. This chain joins TRBV12-3 or TRBV12-4 and TRBJ2-1; D is ambiguous. The CDR3 loop spans 14 amino acids. Trimming shortened V by 2 bases and J by 4 bases, and 9 bases separated the two germline ends. Here the CDR3 DNA reads TGTGCCAGCAGTTTATCCAGGCTGTACAATGAGCAGTTCTTC. This sequence encodes CASSLSRLYNEQFF.

This clonotype occurred many times. The rearrangement links TRBV7-8 to TRBJ2-7; D gene unclear. Trimming shortened V by 5 bases and J by 0 bases, and 23 bases separated the two germline ends. Germline V lookup: CDR1 SGHVS, CDR2 FQNEAQ. The CDR3 has 18 amino acids. In DNA form, the CDR3 reads TGTGCCAGCAGCCTCCTGTGGGAACCCAAGACCGCCTCCTACGAGCAGTACTTC. Its translation is CASSLLWEPKTASYEQYF.

This clonotype was counted at least ten times. The chain employs TRBV14 and TRBJ2-3; D assignment may be TRBD1 or TRBD2 (5 bases each). The CDR3 is 15 amino acids. Germline V CDR1 and CDR2: SGHDN, FVKESK. Between the trimmed V and J ends, which lost 2 bases and 0 bases, there was a span of 9 bases. Written as DNA, the CDR3 is TGTGCCAGCAGCCAACTCGGGGCAAGCACAGATACGCAGTATTTT. Protein sequence: CASSQLGASTDTQYF.

This clonotype occurred many times. V is TRBV7-2 and J is TRBJ1-2; 9 positions match TRBD1. After removal of 6 bases from V and 3 bases from J, the junction contained 5 bases not matched to a gene. The CDR3 is made up of 14 amino acids. Per germline, CDR1 SGHTA and CDR2 FQGNSA. The CDR3 sequence is CASRHTGGYYGYTF. CDR3 in DNA: TGTGCCAGCAGACATACAGGGGGCTACTATGGCTACACCTTC.

This clonotype came up once. The chain combines TRBV5-1 with TRBJ1-1; D is perhaps TRBD1 (5 bases). Per germline, CDR1 SGHRS and CDR2 YFSETQ. V lost 3 bases and J 7 bases, leaving 19 bases between the germline ends. This CDR3 contains 15 residues. The CDR3 bases are TGCGCCAGCAGCTCCTTGACAGAGAGTCGCGGTGAAGCTTTCTTT. Protein product: CASSSLTESRGEAFF. The variable domain in full, with the rest retrieved from reference TRBV5-1 and TRBJ1-1, is KAGVTQTPRYLIKTRGQQVTLSCSPISGHRSVSWYQQTPGQGLQFLFEYFSETQRNKGNFPGRFSGRQFSNSRSEMNVSTLELGDSALYLCASSSLTESRGEAFFGQGTRLTVV.

This clonotype was counted ten times or more. The chain carries TRBV28 and TRBJ2-3; 15 bases line up with TRBD2. The CDR3 sequence is 17 residues long. Germline CDR1 reads MDHEN; CDR2 reads SYDVKM. J gave up 8 bases and V 3 bases, and 9 bases lay outside the gene matches. As DNA, the CDR3 is TGTGCCAGCAGTTTGCCAGGGACTAGCGGGGGGCTCTCTACGCAGTATTTT. Protein sequence: CASSLPGTSGGLSTQYF.

This clonotype was picked up many times. The gene calls are TRBV2 and TRBJ1-5; D gene uncertain. Trimming took off 3 bases at V and 7 bases at J, with 7 bases between the two ends. Germline V lookup: CDR1 SNHLY, CDR2 FYNNEI. The CDR3 runs to 12 residues. The CDR3 protein is CASSDWGQPQHF. Written as DNA, the CDR3 is TGTGCCAGCAGTGACTGGGGACAGCCCCAGCATTTT.

This clonotype appeared a few times. The chain carries TRBV29-1 and TRBJ1-1; D possibly corresponds to TRBD1 (6 bases). CDR1 SQVTM and CDR2 ANQGSEA come from the germline V gene. This CDR3 comprises 14 residues. V lost 7 bases to trimming and J lost 2 bases, with 17 bases between them. The CDR3 protein is CSATGSPLNTEAFF. Here the CDR3 DNA reads TGCAGCGCTACAGGGAGCCCTCTCAACACTGAAGCTTTCTTT.

This clonotype appeared many times. The DNA of the CDR3 is TGTGCCAGCAGCTCCTCGGGGTTTGAGCAGTTCTTC. Protein sequence: CASSSSGFEQFF. The J gene is TRBJ2-1, the V gene TRBV7-2; maybe TRBD2 (5 bases). Trimming took off 4 bases at V and 9 bases at J, with 10 bases between the two ends. The germline gives CDR1 SGHTA, CDR2 FQGNSA. The CDR3 has 12 amino acids. Using reference TRBV7-2 and TRBJ2-1 for the parts outside the CDR3, the full variable domain is GAGVSQSPSNKVTEKGKDVELRCDPISGHTALYWYRQSLGQGLEFLIYFQGNSAPDKSGLPSDRFSAERTGGSVSTLTIQRTQQEDSAVYLCASSSSGFEQFFGPGTRLTVL.

This clonotype was observed many times. The chain has TRBV20-1 and TRBJ2-1; 7 bases line up with TRBD1. The CDR3 consists of 13 residues. Trimming cost V 5 bases and J 5 bases; bases outside gene matches: 6. The V gene's germline CDR1 is DFQATT and CDR2 SNEGSKA (reference sequence). CDR3 protein: CSAHGTVNNEQFF. The DNA of the CDR3 is TGCAGTGCTCACGGGACAGTTAACAATGAGCAGTTCTTC.

Many counts were recorded for this clonotype. The chain carries TRBV9 and TRBJ2-1, with 8 bases aligning to TRBD2. Germline V gene lookup returns CDR1 SGDLS and CDR2 YYNGEE. Trimming cost V 4 bases and J 7 bases; bases outside gene matches: 13. This CDR3 has 16 amino acids. The CDR3 nucleotides read TGTGCCAGCAGCTTCAGCGGGGGCGCCACTCAGAATGAGCAGTTCTTC. It yields the protein CASSFSGGATQNEQFF.

This clonotype was found many times. The J gene is TRBJ1-6, the V gene TRBV4-3; D is unclear. This CDR3 region has 14 residues. The V and J ends lost 2 bases and 9 bases respectively, with 11 bases between them. Germline V gene sequence: CDR1 LGHNA, CDR2 YSLEER. The CDR3 DNA reads TGCGCCAGCAGCCAAACTCGGACGGGTTCACCCCTCCACTTT. Encoded protein: CASSQTRTGSPLHF.

In its sample, this clonotype was seen many times. The chain recombines TRBV28 with TRBJ1-1; 9 bases fit TRBD1. The CDR3 totals 13 residues. The V and J ends lost 7 bases and 5 bases, in that order; junction bases with no gene match: 5. From germline, CDR1 is MDHEN and CDR2 SYDVKM. The CDR3 nucleotides are TGTGCCAGCAATGAACAGGGGGCAACTGAAGCTTTCTTT. It yields the protein CASNEQGATEAFF.

This clonotype occurred many times. The chain couples TRBV6-5 to TRBJ1-6; 9 bases line up with TRBD1. The CDR3 spans 17 residues. Germline CDR1 reads MNHEY; CDR2 reads SVGAGI. V shed 4 bases, J shed 9 bases, and the junction held 13 bases outside the gene matches. The CDR3 sequence is CASSFWTGDFAGSPLHF. The CDR3 nucleotides read TGTGCCAGCAGTTTCTGGACAGGGGACTTTGCGGGTTCACCCCTCCACTTT.

This clonotype was detected ten times or more. The chain employs TRBV19 and TRBJ2-3; 12 bases map to TRBD2. Losses at the gene ends were 1 base for V and 6 bases for J; bases not matched to a gene: 5. Germline lookup yields CDR1 LNHDA and CDR2 SQIVND (reference sequence). The CDR3 extends over 16 amino acids. The CDR3 DNA reads TGTGCCAGTAGTATAGGGGGGACTAGCGGGCGGGATACGCAGTATTTT. Residues: CASSIGGTSGRDTQYF.

The chain has TRBV5-6 and TRBJ2-5, with TRBD1 matching 12 bases. The length of the CDR3 is 16 residues. Germline V gene data show CDR1 as SGHDT and CDR2 as YYEEEE. Trimming at V came to 0 bases and at J to 5 bases, leaving 5 bases not matched to a gene. The CDR3 sequence is CASSLVGTGGLETQYF. As DNA, the CDR3 is TGTGCCAGCAGCTTGGTGGGGACAGGGGGCTTGGAGACCCAGTACTTC. The full variable domain, with the rest looked up from reference TRBV5-6 and TRBJ2-5, is DAGVTQSPTHLIKTRGQQVTLRCSPKSGHDTVSWYQQALGQGPQFIFQYYEEEERQRGNFPDRFSGHQFPNYSSELNVNALLLGDSALYLCASSLVGTGGLETQYFGPGTRLLVL.

This clonotype was detected only a few times. The J gene is TRBJ2-2, the V gene TRBV29-1; 7 bases are a match to TRBD1. In germline, CDR1 is SQVTM, CDR2 ANQGSEA. The V gene end was trimmed by 2 bases and the J gene end by 1 base; junction bases not matched to a gene: 1. The CDR3 has 14 residues. The chain's CDR3 is CSVERGRNTGELFF. CDR3 nucleotide sequence: TGCAGCGTTGAAAGGGGGCGGAACACCGGGGAGCTGTTTTTT.

The genes are TRBV20-1 and TRBJ1-5; 9 bases align to TRBD1. The V gene end was trimmed by 5 bases and the J gene end by 7 bases; junction bases not matched to a gene: 3. CDR3 size: 12 residues. Germline V CDR1 and CDR2: DFQATT, SNEGSKA (reference sequence). DNA for the CDR3: TGCAGTGCTCGGACAGGGGAACAGCCCCAGCATTTT. As protein: CSARTGEQPQHF.